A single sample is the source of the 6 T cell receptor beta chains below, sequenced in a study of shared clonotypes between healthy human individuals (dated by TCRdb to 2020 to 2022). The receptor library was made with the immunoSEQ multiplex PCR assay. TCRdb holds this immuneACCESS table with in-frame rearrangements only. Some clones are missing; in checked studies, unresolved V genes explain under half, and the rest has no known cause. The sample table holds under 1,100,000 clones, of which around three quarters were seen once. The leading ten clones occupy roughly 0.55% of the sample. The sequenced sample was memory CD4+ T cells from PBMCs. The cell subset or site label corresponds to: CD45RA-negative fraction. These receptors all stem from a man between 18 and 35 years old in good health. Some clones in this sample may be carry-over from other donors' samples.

As DNA, the CDR3 is TGCGCCAGCAGCCCGAGGGGTCTGAGGATAGCAAAGGAGTTTGGCAATGAGCAGTTCTTC. Translated, it gives CASSPRGLRIAKEFGNEQFF. The J gene is TRBJ2-1, the V gene TRBV5-1; D possibly matches TRBD1 or TRBD2 (5 bases each). This CDR3 contains 20 residues. Germline V CDR1 and CDR2: SGHRS, YFSETQ. V was shortened by 4 bases and J by 6 bases, with 32 bases between the two germline ends.

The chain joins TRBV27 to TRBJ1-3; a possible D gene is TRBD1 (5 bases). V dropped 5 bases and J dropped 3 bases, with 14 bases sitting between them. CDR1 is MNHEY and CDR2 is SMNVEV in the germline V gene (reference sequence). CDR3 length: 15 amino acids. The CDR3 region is CASSPSTGSGNTIYF. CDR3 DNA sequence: TGTGCCAGCAGTCCCTCAACAGGTAGTGGAAACACCATATATTTT.

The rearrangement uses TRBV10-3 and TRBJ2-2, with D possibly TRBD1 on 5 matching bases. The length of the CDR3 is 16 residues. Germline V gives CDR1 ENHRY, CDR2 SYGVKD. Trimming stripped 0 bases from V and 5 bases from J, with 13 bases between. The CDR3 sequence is CAISESSGKGTGELFF. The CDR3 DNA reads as TGTGCCATCAGTGAGTCCTCTGGGAAGGGGACCGGGGAGCTGTTTTTT.

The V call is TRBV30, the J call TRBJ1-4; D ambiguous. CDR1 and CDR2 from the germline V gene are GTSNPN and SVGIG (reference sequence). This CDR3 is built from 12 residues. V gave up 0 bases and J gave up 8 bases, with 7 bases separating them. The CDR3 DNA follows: TGTGCCTGGAGTGTAATGCCAGAAAAACTGTTTTTT. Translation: CAWSVMPEKLFF.

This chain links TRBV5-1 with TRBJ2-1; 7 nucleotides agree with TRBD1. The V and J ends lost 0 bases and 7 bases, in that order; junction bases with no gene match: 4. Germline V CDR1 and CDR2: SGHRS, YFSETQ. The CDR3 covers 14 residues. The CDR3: CASSLDRGRNEQFF. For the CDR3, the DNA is TGCGCCAGCAGCTTGGACAGGGGCCGTAATGAGCAGTTCTTC.

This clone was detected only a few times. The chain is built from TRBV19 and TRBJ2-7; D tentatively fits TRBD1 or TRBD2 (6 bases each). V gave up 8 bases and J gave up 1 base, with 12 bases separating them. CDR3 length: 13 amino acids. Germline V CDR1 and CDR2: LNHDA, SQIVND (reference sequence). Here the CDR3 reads CASSEGESYEQYF. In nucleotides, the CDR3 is TGTGCCAGTTCGGAGGGGGAATCCTACGAGCAGTACTTC.